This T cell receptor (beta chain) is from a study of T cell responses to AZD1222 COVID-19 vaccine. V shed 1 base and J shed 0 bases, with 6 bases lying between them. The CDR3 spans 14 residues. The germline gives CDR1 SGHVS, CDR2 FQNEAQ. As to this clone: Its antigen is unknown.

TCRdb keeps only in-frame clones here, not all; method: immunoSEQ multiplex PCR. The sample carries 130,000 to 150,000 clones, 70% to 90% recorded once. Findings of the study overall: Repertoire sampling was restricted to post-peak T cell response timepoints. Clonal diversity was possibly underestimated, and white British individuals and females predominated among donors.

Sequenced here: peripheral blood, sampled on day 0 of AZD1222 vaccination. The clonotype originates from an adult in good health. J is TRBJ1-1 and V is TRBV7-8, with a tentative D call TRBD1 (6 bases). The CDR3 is CASSLGTVNTEAFF. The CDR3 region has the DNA TGTGCCAGCAGCTTAGGGACAGTGAACACTGAAGCTTTCTTT.